This T cell receptor beta chain was identified in a study of cytomegalovirus exposure and HLA in healthy donors. Primers: 60 Vbeta forward and 13 Jbeta reverse. The repertoire was sequenced with immunoSEQ multiplex PCR; TCRdb's copy has only in-frame clones and lacks some. The sample shows over 110,000 clones, around 78% of them seen only once. This clone was recorded only once. Per germline, CDR1 SEHNR and CDR2 FQNEAQ (reference sequence). V lost 6 bases, J lost 1 base, and 4 bases stayed unmatched. There are 14 residues in the CDR3. The receptor was isolated from a woman between 40 and 50 years old in good health and CMV-seropositive. This chain joins TRBV7-9 and TRBJ2-5; TRBD2 matches 8 bases. The sequenced sample was PBMCs. CDR3 sequence: CASSYTSGQETQYF. DNA of the CDR3: TGTGCCAGCAGTTATACTAGCGGCCAAGAGACCCAGTACTTC. The full variable domain, rest sourced from reference TRBV7-9 and TRBJ2-5, is DTGVSQNPRHKITKRGQNVTFRCDPISEHNRLYWYRQTLGQGPEFLTYFQNEAQLEKSRLLSDRFSAERPKGSFSTLEIQRTEQGDSAMYLCASSYTSGQETQYFGPGTRLLVL.